This T cell receptor beta chain originates from a study of shared clonotypes between healthy human individuals. In the study overall: Serving as donors were a couple of women and a few men, whose ages spanned 18 to 49. Study-wide results and limits: With few donors, the genetic and exposure-history diversity represented was limited.

Authors' processing steps: Filtering was not the same, since immunoSEQ gave junction-only sequences without quality scores. Measured with immunoSEQ multiplex PCR; TCRdb has only the in-frame clones, and not every one. Clone size and the V and J calls come from that table; the DNA yielded D and trimming. The sample holds around 510,000 clones, about 96% seen once. The V segment lost 1 base and the J segment 5 bases; nucleotides outside the gene matches: 11. The CDR3 sequence is 17 residues long. Germline V gene sequence: CDR1 LNHNV, CDR2 YYDKDF (reference sequence). Of note for this clone: The antigen remains undetermined.

This receptor was identified in a woman under 40 in good health. The gene calls are TRBV15 and TRBJ2-1; 7 bases fit TRBD2. What was sequenced was naive CD4+ T cells sorted from blood. The subset is: CD45RA+ positively selected. Here the CDR3 reads CATSRGVRSSGNNEQFF. Written as DNA, the CDR3 is TGTGCCACCAGCAGAGGGGTTCGGTCTAGCGGTAACAATGAGCAGTTCTTC.